This record looks at one TCR beta chain sequence and its context. Its antigen remains unidentified. The data derive from a study of T cell clonotyping in hematopoietic cell transplantation. Overall study findings and caveats: Cells were unsorted, so CD4 and CD8 contributions were not separated. Broader posttransplant TCR repertoire diversity was predicted by graft donor and pretransplant recipient Inverse Simpson Index values. Few recipient clonotypes overlapped donors; over 95% were de novo at given depth.

The assay was immunoSEQ multiplex PCR, and TCRdb's table has in-frame clones only and misses some. The sample includes roughly 40,000 clones, about 95% of them seen just once. This receptor was obtained from a woman between 45 and 60 years old in good health. Some clones in this sample may be carry-over from other donors' samples. The specimen was peripheral blood mononuclear cells.

The CDR3 is CASSLGDRDYNEQFF. As DNA, the CDR3 is TGTGCCAGCAGCTTAGGGGACAGGGACTACAATGAGCAGTTCTTC. This chain links TRBV11-2 with TRBJ2-1; 9 bases line up with TRBD1. The CDR3 extends over 15 amino acids. Unmatched junction bases numbered 1, after V lost 1 base and J lost 3 bases. Germline CDR1 and CDR2: SGHAT and FQNNGV.